Listed below are T cell receptor beta chains from one sample, sequenced in a study of CD8 T cells in ankylosing spondylitis. TCRdb recomputed calls from the 5' RACE reads with MiXCR, one row per CDR3 protein. The sample shows a few hundred thousand distinct CDR3 sequences, more than 9% of them seen only once. The specimen sequenced was blood, either unsorted or a sorted T cell fraction (not recorded which). The receptors stem from a male donor with ankylosing spondylitis or in good health (not recorded which). Each CDR3 is given without its conserved first and last residue.

j_call,v_call,cdr3_aa
TRBJ1-3,TRBV2,ASSEVLNTIY
TRBJ2-5,TRBV5-1,ASSLVGEETQY
TRBJ1-6,TRBV12-3/TRBV12-4,ASAPFLPSPLH
TRBJ2-1,TRBV7-8,ASSLNGGNSYNEQF
TRBJ2-5,TRBV20-1,SARDTGGYETQH
TRBJ2-3,TRBV9,ASSDLQGWGTDTQY
TRBJ2-3,TRBV28,ASSSSSAGGTDTQY
TRBJ2-6,TRBV28,ASSATHSGANVLT
TRBJ1-6,TRBV5-1,ASSLDGQLLESPLH
TRBJ2-7,TRBV5-1,ASSLDWDEQY
TRBJ1-1,TRBV20-1,SAREPTVGWG
TRBJ2-1,TRBV18,ASSPPPTGDNEQF
TRBJ2-3,TRBV9,ASNRASDTQY
TRBJ2-1,TRBV5-1,ASRTESYNEQF
TRBJ2-1,TRBV20-1,SADLDNEQF
TRBJ2-3,TRBV20-1,SAPRGGAGVTDTQY
TRBJ1-1,TRBV7-2,ASSLRGQGRRGAF
TRBJ1-4,TRBV12-3/TRBV12-4,ASRRGQGPNEKLF
TRBJ2-5,TRBV6-1,ASRRAGGTETQY
TRBJ1-3,TRBV19,ASLNQGTGNTIY
TRBJ2-5,TRBV7-2,ASSLAGARGQETQY
TRBJ2-7,TRBV5-1,ASSLRDGLAGIAYEQY
TRBJ2-1,TRBV11-3,ASSRGTVLGEQF
TRBJ2-5,TRBV5-1,ASSFDWSGEETQY
TRBJ1-6,TRBV7-9,ASSSTGGRWAPLH
TRBJ2-7,TRBV7-9,ASSLSGDLY
TRBJ1-4,TRBV18,ASSLYGQDGEKLF
TRBJ2-3,TRBV30,AWSVGGPGPDTQY
TRBJ2-1,TRBV5-1,ASSLVSRGDMDEQF
TRBJ1-3,TRBV20-1,SALGLNSGNTIY
TRBJ2-1,TRBV18,ASSPFDREAYNEQF
TRBJ1-1,TRBV6-5,ASSSTDTEAF
TRBJ1-6,TRBV14,ASSQESGGLSPLH